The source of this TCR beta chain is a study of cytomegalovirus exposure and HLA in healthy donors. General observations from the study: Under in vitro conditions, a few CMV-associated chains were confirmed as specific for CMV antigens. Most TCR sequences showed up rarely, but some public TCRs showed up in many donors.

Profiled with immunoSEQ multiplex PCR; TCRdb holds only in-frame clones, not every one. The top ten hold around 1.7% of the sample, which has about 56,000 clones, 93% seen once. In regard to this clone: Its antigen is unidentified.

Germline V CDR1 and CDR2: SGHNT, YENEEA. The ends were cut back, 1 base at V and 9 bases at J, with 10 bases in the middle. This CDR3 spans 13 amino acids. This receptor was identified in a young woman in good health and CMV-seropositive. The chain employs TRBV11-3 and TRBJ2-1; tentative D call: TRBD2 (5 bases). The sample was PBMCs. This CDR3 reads CASSLARGGEQFF. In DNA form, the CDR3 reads TGTGCCAGCAGCTTAGCCCGGGGTGGTGAGCAGTTCTTC.